A selection of T cell receptor beta chains follows, all from one sample in a study of T-cell memory formation after mild COVID-19. A single record per CDR3 protein comes from TCRdb applying MiXCR to the 5' RACE reads. This sample has roughly 42,000 distinct CDR3 sequences, with approximately 7% found just once. The sequenced sample was PBMCs or a T cell subset sorted from them (not recorded which). The receptor set was obtained from a man younger than 35 who had mild COVID-19 (a few samples of this study predate the infection). Cell type and time point are not known. The CDR3 runs from the conserved cysteine through the conserved F or W. The D gene is left open where the match is weak. Size values are once, few and many counts, or a class for expanded clones, and some rows have none.

>few|-|TRBV20-1|TRBJ2-1
TGCAGTGCGGGCCGGGGTGAGCCCTACAATGAGCAGTTCTTC
CSAGRGEPYNEQFF
>-|-|TRBV29-1|TRBJ2-6
TGCAGCGTGGGGATCTCTGGGGCCAACGTCCTGACTTTC
CSVGISGANVLTF
>many|-|TRBV20-1|TRBJ1-4
TGCAGTGCTAGAGATGTGGCCCAGAATGAAAAACTGTTTTTT
CSARDVAQNEKLFF
>many|-|TRBV6-5|TRBJ1-3
TGTGCCAGCAGTTACTCCAGGGGAAACACCATATATTTT
CASSYSRGNTIYF
>-|-|TRBV6-2/TRBV6-3|TRBJ2-1
TGTGCCAGCAAAGAGAGCTCCTACAATGAGCAGTTCTTC
CASKESSYNEQFF
>-|TRBD2|TRBV9|TRBJ2-1
TGTGCCAGCGCGGAGAGACTAGCGGTTAATGAGCAGTTCTTC
CASAERLAVNEQFF
>-|-|TRBV5-5|TRBJ2-4
TGTGCCAGCAGCTTGGCCGGTGAGGGGACAAACATTCAGTACTTC
CASSLAGEGTNIQYF
>few|-|TRBV5-1|TRBJ1-4
TGCGCCAGCAGCTCCGGGACACTAAATGAAAAACTGTTTTTT
CASSSGTLNEKLFF
>few|-|TRBV6-2/TRBV6-3|TRBJ2-7
TGTGCCAGCAGGGGGGCAGACGGACTAGATATCTACGAGCAGTACTTC
CASRGADGLDIYEQYF
>-|TRBD1|TRBV5-1|TRBJ2-1
TGCGCCAGCAGCTTCTCGGGACAGGGCCTTAATGAGCAGTTCTTC
CASSFSGQGLNEQFF
>-|-|TRBV7-9|TRBJ1-1
TGTGCCAGCAGCTTGCAGGGAGGCACTGAAGCTTTCTTT
CASSLQGGTEAFF
>few|-|TRBV7-9|TRBJ1-4
TGTGCCAGCAGCCGGGACATTGAAAAACTGTTTTTT
CASSRDIEKLFF
>few|TRBD2|TRBV2|TRBJ2-5
TGTGCCAGCAAAGCGGGGGGGCCGGGAGAGACCCAGTACTTC
CASKAGGPGETQYF
>few|TRBD1|TRBV14|TRBJ1-1
TGTGCCAGCAGCCCACAGGGGGCAGAGGCTTTCTTT
CASSPQGAEAFF
>-|TRBD1|TRBV28|TRBJ1-2
TGTGCCAGCAAGGGACAGTACTATGGCTACACCTTC
CASKGQYYGYTF
>-|-|TRBV29-1|TRBJ1-2
TGCAGCGTTGAAGTTGACACTTTCCGTGGCTACACCTTC
CSVEVDTFRGYTF
>many|-|TRBV20-1|TRBJ2-3
TGCAGTGCTAAGGAGGGGGCCGATACGCAGTATTTT
CSAKEGADTQYF
>few|TRBD1|TRBV7-2|TRBJ2-1
TGTGCCAGCAGCTCGTCAGGGGGCTACTACAATGAGCAGTTCTTC
CASSSSGGYYNEQFF
>few|-|TRBV3-1|TRBJ1-5
TGTGCCAGCAGCCAAGGTCGTCAGCCCCAGCATTTT
CASSQGRQPQHF
>-|TRBD2|TRBV7-2|TRBJ2-3
TGTGCCAGCAGCCCCCGGGGTTTGCGGGGGGGCGGAAGTACGCAGTATTTT
CASSPRGLRGGGSTQYF
>-|-|TRBV11-1|TRBJ2-3
TGTGCCAGCAGCTCGCGGACCATCCTGTCCACGCAGTATTTT
CASSSRTILSTQYF
>few|TRBD1|TRBV7-9|TRBJ1-2
TGTGCCAGCAGCTTAGGGGACAGGGGGCTTGGCTACACCTTC
CASSLGDRGLGYTF
>few|TRBD1|TRBV9|TRBJ1-1
TGTGCCAGCAGCGTAGGGGACAGGGTCACTGAAGCTTTCTTT
CASSVGDRVTEAFF
>many|TRBD2|TRBV7-2|TRBJ2-1
TGTGCCAGCAGCTTGTCACGAGCTAGCGGGGGTTCTGAGCAGTTCTTC
CASSLSRASGGSEQFF
>-|-|TRBV5-6|TRBJ1-1
TGTGCCAGCAGTTCCCTGGGGGTACGAACTGAAGCTTTCTTT
CASSSLGVRTEAFF
>few|-|TRBV4-3|TRBJ2-1
TGCGCCAGCAGCCAAGAGCATCAGGGCCCCCAGTTCTTC
CASSQEHQGPQFF
>few|TRBD1|TRBV14|TRBJ2-1
TGTGCCAGCAGCCAAGATTTTTGGGACAGGGGACCGAATGAGCAGTTCTTC
CASSQDFWDRGPNEQFF
>few|-|TRBV7-6|TRBJ1-3
TGTGCCAGCAGCCCCCTCCCGGGGGGCTCTGGAAACACCATATATTTT
CASSPLPGGSGNTIYF
>many|TRBD1|TRBV5-1|TRBJ2-2
TGCGCCAGCAGCAGGGGGCTTGACACCGGGGAGCTGTTTTTT
CASSRGLDTGELFF
>-|-|TRBV5-1|TRBJ2-5
TGCGCCAGCAGCCAACGGATGTACCAAGAGACCCAGTACTTC
CASSQRMYQETQYF
>few|TRBD2|TRBV9|TRBJ2-5
TGTGCCAGCAGCGTAGCTTCTCTAGCGGGGGGCCTCGGAGAGACCCAGTACTTC
CASSVASLAGGLGETQYF
>few|-|TRBV2|TRBJ2-1
TGTGCCAGCAGTGACGTTCCAGACAGTGAGCAGTTCTTC
CASSDVPDSEQFF
>-|-|TRBV20-1|TRBJ1-1
TGCAGTGCTAGAAACAGGGCTGGGACTGAAGCTTTCTTT
CSARNRAGTEAFF
>few|-|TRBV7-6|TRBJ1-5
TGTGCCAGCAGCTTAGAGGACGGGCGTGGGCCCCAGCATTTT
CASSLEDGRGPQHF
>-|-|TRBV7-8|TRBJ1-1
TGTGCCAGCAGCTTAGGAACGAACACTGAAGCTTTCTTT
CASSLGTNTEAFF
>few|-|TRBV6-5|TRBJ2-3
TGTGCCAGCAGATCACAGGGTTTGGCGCAGTATTTT
CASRSQGLAQYF
>-|TRBD2|TRBV5-1|TRBJ2-1
TGCGCCAGCAGCGGGACTAGCGGGGGTGTCTACAATGAGCAGTTCTTC
CASSGTSGGVYNEQFF
>-|-|TRBV11-2|TRBJ2-7
TGTGCCAGCAGCTTAGATCAACGGCAGGGGAGCTCCTACGAGCAGTACTTC
CASSLDQRQGSSYEQYF
>few|-|TRBV7-7|TRBJ2-3
TGTGCCAGCAGCTCTCTATCAAACACAGATACGCAGTATTTT
CASSSLSNTDTQYF
>few|TRBD1|TRBV10-3|TRBJ1-2
TGTGCCATCAGTAGAGACAGGGGGCGCGACTATGGCTACACCTTC
CAISRDRGRDYGYTF
>few|-|TRBV7-9|TRBJ2-7
TGTGCCAGCAGCTTAGGGATCGGCTACGAGCAGTACTTC
CASSLGIGYEQYF
>few|TRBD1|TRBV4-3|TRBJ1-1
TGCGCCAGCAGCCAAGGACCGGACAGGCGGACTGAAGCTTTCTTT
CASSQGPDRRTEAFF
>many|-|TRBV7-2|TRBJ2-5
TGTGCCAGCAGCTTAGGGAGGCAAGAGACCCAGTACTTC
CASSLGRQETQYF
>-|-|TRBV7-2|TRBJ2-3
TGTGCCAGCAGCCTAGTGGGGGGGGCCCCAGATACGCAGTATTTT
CASSLVGGAPDTQYF
>-|-|TRBV4-3|TRBJ1-3
TGCGCCAGCAGCCCTGGGAAGGGTTACGGAAACACCATATATTTT
CASSPGKGYGNTIYF
>medium-sized|-|TRBV29-1|TRBJ2-7
TGCAGCGTATATACAGGGTCATCCTACGAGCAGTACTTC
CSVYTGSSYEQYF
>many|-|TRBV12-3/TRBV12-4|TRBJ2-3
TGTGCCAGCAGTTTTAGGGTTCCAGATACGCAGTATTTT
CASSFRVPDTQYF
>-|-|TRBV9|TRBJ2-2
TGTGCCAGCAGCGTATCCCCGTTTCGGCGGGCCGGGGAGCTGTTTTTT
CASSVSPFRRAGELFF
>few|-|TRBV5-1|TRBJ2-5
TGCGCCAGCAGCTTGGGGGCGACCAAACGGGAGACCCAGTACTTC
CASSLGATKRETQYF
>many|-|TRBV20-1|TRBJ2-3
TGCAGTGCTCATCCCCAATTCGGGGCTAGCACAGATACGCAGTATTTT
CSAHPQFGASTDTQYF
>many|-|TRBV20-1|TRBJ2-2
TGCAGTGCTAGAGATCCCACCGGGGAGCTGTTTTTT
CSARDPTGELFF
>few|-|TRBV29-1|TRBJ2-1
TGCAGCGTTGGGTTTGATGAGCAGTTCTTC
CSVGFDEQFF
>many|-|TRBV12-3/TRBV12-4|TRBJ2-2
TGTGCCAGCGCAGAAGGGGGATACGGGGAGCTGTTTTTT
CASAEGGYGELFF
>few|-|TRBV19|TRBJ2-3
TGTGCCAGTAGTATAACCGGGGCGAGCACAGATACGCAGTATTTT
CASSITGASTDTQYF